This entry concerns a single TCR beta chain. Its antigen remains unidentified. Using immunoSEQ multiplex PCR, the repertoire was profiled, and TCRdb retains in-frame clones only, with some absent. The sample holds 150,000 to 200,000 clones, 75% to 90% seen once. The data stem from a study of T cell responses to AZD1222 COVID-19 vaccine. The V gene lost 4 bases and the J gene lost 8 bases, with 14 bases spanning the gap. This CDR3 is 13 amino acids long. Germline CDR1 SNHLY, CDR2 FYNNEI. Overall study findings and caveats: Clonal diversity may have been underestimated in mostly white British donors. CD4 TCRs linked to vaccination spanned spike, dominating at 160-218 and 743-854. Increased Spike-specific TCR breadth and depth were observed after two AZD1222 doses.

The genes are TRBV2 and TRBJ1-2; tentative D call: TRBD1 (6 bases). The sequence came from an adult in good health. The sequences come from peripheral blood, collected on day 0 of MenACWY control vaccination. In DNA, the CDR3 is TGTGCCAGCAGTGGGACAGAATTGGGGGGCTACACCTTC. Translation gives CASSGTELGGYTF.